This T cell receptor beta chain was profiled in a study of blood T cell repertoires in COVID-19. Profiling relied on immunoSEQ multiplex PCR, and the TCRdb table lists in-frame clones only, not all of them. The sample carries 21,000 or so clones, 75% to 90% recorded once. The specimen sequenced was peripheral blood. This clonotype originated in a man between 65 and 79 years old with active COVID-19.

The DNA for the CDR3 is TGTGCCAGCGTACCGGGACAACGAAGCTCTGGAAACACCATATATTTT. Translation gives CASVPGQRSSGNTIYF. The chain recombines TRBV7-9 with TRBJ1-3, with D tentatively TRBD1 (6 bases). Per the germline V gene, CDR1 is SEHNR and CDR2 is FQNEAQ (reference sequence). The CDR3 loop spans 16 amino acids. The V and J ends lost 8 bases and 0 bases respectively, with 17 bases between them.